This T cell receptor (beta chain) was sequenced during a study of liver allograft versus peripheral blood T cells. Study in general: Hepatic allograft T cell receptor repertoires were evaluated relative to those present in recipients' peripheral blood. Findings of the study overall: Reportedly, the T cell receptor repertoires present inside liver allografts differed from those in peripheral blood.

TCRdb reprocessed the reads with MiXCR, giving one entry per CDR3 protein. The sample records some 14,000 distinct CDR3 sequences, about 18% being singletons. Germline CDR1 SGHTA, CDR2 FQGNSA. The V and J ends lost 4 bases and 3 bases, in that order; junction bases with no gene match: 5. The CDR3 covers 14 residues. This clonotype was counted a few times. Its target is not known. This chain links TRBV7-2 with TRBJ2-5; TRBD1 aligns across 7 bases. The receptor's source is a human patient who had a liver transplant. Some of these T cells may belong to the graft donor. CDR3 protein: CASSSTGSKETQYF. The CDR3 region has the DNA TGTGCCAGCAGCTCGACAGGGTCTAAAGAGACCCAGTACTTC.